This TCR beta chain was captured in a study of identical twins. TCRdb reprocessed the 5' RACE reads with MiXCR, giving one entry per CDR3 protein. The table includes approximately 700,000 distinct CDR3 sequences, approximately 6% detected once. Findings and caveats of the study: Conclusions were based on cross-sectional statistical analysis, without following the same donors. With beta out-of-frame sequences, excess sharing by twins was weaker. Insertions were reduced in abundant cord blood beta clonotypes but not in memory repertoires.

This clonotype was observed a few times. The target antigen is unknown. The sequencing input was naive T cells sorted from blood. This receptor was obtained from a man aged 18 to 30 in good health.

In nucleotides, the CDR3 is TGTGCCAGCAGCCTTAGGGTATTGGGAGATACGCAGTATTTT. It codes for CASSLRVLGDTQYF. The gene calls are TRBV11-2 and TRBJ2-3; D unclear. Trimming stripped 5 bases from V and 5 bases from J, with 14 bases between. CDR3 length equals 14 residues. CDR1 is SGHAT and CDR2 is FQNNGV in the germline V gene.